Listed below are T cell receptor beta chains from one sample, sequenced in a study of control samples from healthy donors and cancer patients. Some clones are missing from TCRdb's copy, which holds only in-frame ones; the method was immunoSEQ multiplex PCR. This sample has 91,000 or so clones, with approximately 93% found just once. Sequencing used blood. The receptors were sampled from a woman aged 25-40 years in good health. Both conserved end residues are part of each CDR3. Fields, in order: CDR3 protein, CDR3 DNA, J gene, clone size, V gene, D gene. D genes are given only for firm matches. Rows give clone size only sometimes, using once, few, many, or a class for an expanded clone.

CSAGGQGVVDTQYF TGCAGCGCCGGGGGACAGGGGGTGGTAGATACGCAGTATTTT TRBJ2-3 NA TRBV29-1 TRBD1
CATSDHRPDPLHF TGTGCCACCAGTGATCACAGACCGGACCCCCTCCACTTT TRBJ1-6 NA TRBV24-1 NA
CASSLSRTDTQYF TGCGCCAGCAGCCTTTCTCGGACAGATACGCAGTATTTT TRBJ2-3 NA TRBV4-1 NA
CASSLGDGYTF TGTGCCAGCAGTTTGGGGGATGGCTACACCTTC TRBJ1-2 NA TRBV12-3/TRBV12-4 NA
CASSPSTLGLETQYF TGTGCCAGCTCACCATCAACCCTGGGATTAGAGACCCAGTACTTC TRBJ2-5 NA TRBV18 NA
CASSPAGTVGKHGYTF TGCGCCAGCAGCCCGGCCGGGACAGTGGGTAAACATGGCTACACCTTC TRBJ1-2 NA TRBV5-1 TRBD1
CSASFQFDGYTF TGCAGTGCTAGTTTCCAGTTTGATGGCTACACCTTC TRBJ1-2 NA TRBV20-1 NA
CASSQDLISRNTIYF TGTGCCAGCAGCCAAGATCTCATATCGCGAAACACCATATATTTT TRBJ1-3 NA TRBV3-1/TRBV3-2 NA
CASSEGASRVYEQYF TGCGCCAGCAGTGAGGGCGCGTCGAGGGTCTACGAGCAGTACTTC TRBJ2-7 NA TRBV10-1 NA
CASSLEGQWDETQYF TGTGCCAGCAGTTTAGAGGGACAATGGGACGAGACCCAGTACTTC TRBJ2-5 NA TRBV28 NA
CASSLQGGGEKLFF TGCGCCAGCAGCTTACAGGGGGGCGGTGAAAAACTGTTTTTT TRBJ1-4 NA TRBV5-1 TRBD1
CASSGDQGEKLFF TGTGCCAGCAGCGGGGACCAAGGGGAAAAACTGTTTTTT TRBJ1-4 NA TRBV7-2 NA
CASRGTGPQFF TGTGCCAGCAGGGGGACGGGACCTCAGTTCTTC TRBJ2-1 NA TRBV2 NA
CASSVDRVGNEQFF TGTGCCAGCAGCGTGGACAGGGTTGGGAATGAGCAGTTCTTC TRBJ2-1 NA TRBV28 TRBD1
CASTVGQDPNQPQHF TGTGCCAGCACCGTAGGACAGGACCCCAATCAGCCCCAGCATTTT TRBJ1-5 NA TRBV9 TRBD1
CASSLGSKVVNQETQYF TGTGCCAGCAGCTTGGGAAGCAAGGTTGTAAACCAAGAGACCCAGTACTTC TRBJ2-5 NA TRBV5-4 NA
CASSRTGASSYEQYF TGTGCCAGCAGTCGAACAGGGGCTAGCTCCTACGAGCAGTACTTC TRBJ2-7 NA TRBV5-5 TRBD1
CSVVEGGADQPQHF TGCAGCGTTGTGGAAGGGGGCGCAGATCAGCCCCAGCATTTT TRBJ1-5 NA TRBV29-1 TRBD1
CASIRDRASTTEAFF TGTGCCAGCATCCGGGACAGGGCATCGACCACTGAAGCTTTCTTT TRBJ1-1 NA TRBV7-6 TRBD1
CASSQDRGGVAGYNEQFF TGTGCCAGCAGCCAAGACCGGGGAGGGGTAGCGGGCTACAATGAGCAGTTCTTC TRBJ2-1 NA TRBV14 TRBD2
CAWMDSGPVQYF TGTGCCTGGATGGATAGCGGGCCGGTCCAGTACTTC TRBJ2-5 NA TRBV30 TRBD2
CASSPHEDQETQYF TGCGCCAGCAGCCCTCATGAGGACCAAGAGACCCAGTACTTC TRBJ2-5 NA TRBV5-1 NA
CASSQVVGANTEAFF TGTGCCAGCAGCCAAGTGGTGGGGGCGAACACTGAAGCTTTCTTT TRBJ1-1 NA TRBV3-1/TRBV3-2 NA
CASSPSSTDTQYF TGTGCCAGCTCACCATCAAGCACAGATACGCAGTATTTT TRBJ2-3 NA TRBV18 NA
CASSPQSNSYNEQFF TGTGCCAGTAGTCCGCAGAGTAATAGCTACAATGAGCAGTTCTTC TRBJ2-1 NA TRBV19 NA
CASSDGTNTEAFF TGTGCCAGCTCGGACGGTACGAACACTGAAGCTTTCTTT TRBJ1-1 few TRBV2 NA
CASSTAGTGGTYEQYF TGTGCCAGTAGCACGGCCGGGACAGGGGGCACCTACGAGCAGTACTTC TRBJ2-7 many TRBV19 TRBD1
CASTSGATSNQPQHF TGCGCCAGCACGTCGGGGGCGACGAGCAATCAGCCCCAGCATTTT TRBJ1-5 NA TRBV4-1 NA
CAWSKGGWTEAFF TGTGCCTGGAGTAAAGGGGGCTGGACTGAAGCTTTCTTT TRBJ1-1 NA TRBV30 TRBD1
CASRPGQGPEKLFF TGTGCCAGCAGACCGGGACAGGGGCCCGAAAAACTGTTTTTT TRBJ1-4 few TRBV7-9 TRBD1
CASKGSQPSFYGYTF TGTGCCAGTAAAGGCAGCCAACCAAGCTTTTATGGCTACACCTTC TRBJ1-2 NA TRBV19 NA
CASLQGLKNTEAFF TGTGCCAGCCTCCAGGGGCTAAAGAACACTGAAGCTTTCTTT TRBJ1-1 NA TRBV11-2 NA
CASSLERGGETQYF TGTGCCAGCAGCCTAGAGCGGGGCGGAGAGACCCAGTACTTC TRBJ2-5 NA TRBV5-4 TRBD2
CASSLGTGGTDTQYF TGCGCCAGCAGCTTGGGGACAGGGGGCACAGATACGCAGTATTTT TRBJ2-3 once TRBV5-1 TRBD1
CSASGGAGGELFF TGCAGCGCCTCAGGGGGCGCGGGCGGGGAGCTGTTTTTT TRBJ2-2 few TRBV29-1 TRBD1
CASSKTGGQSSGNTIYF TGTGCCAGTAGTAAGACAGGGGGCCAATCCTCTGGAAACACCATATATTTT TRBJ1-3 NA TRBV19 TRBD1
CASSSPRGATNTQYF TGTGCCAGCAGCTCCCCTAGGGGGGCCACGAATACGCAGTATTTT TRBJ2-3 NA TRBV11-2 NA
CASSESRAGAYSNQPQHF TGTGCCAGCAGTGAGAGCCGTGCCGGTGCGTATAGCAATCAGCCCCAGCATTTT TRBJ1-5 NA TRBV2 NA
CAWMVAPTVINYGYTF TGTGCCTGGATGGTGGCTCCGACAGTCATTAACTATGGCTACACCTTC TRBJ1-2 NA TRBV30 NA
CASTYYHSDRDSGNTIYF TGTGCCAGCACCTATTATCACTCGGACAGGGACTCTGGAAACACCATATATTTT TRBJ1-3 NA TRBV21-1 NA
CASSTGVGTEAFF TGTGCCAGCAGCACCGGGGTAGGCACTGAAGCTTTCTTT TRBJ1-1 NA TRBV12-3/TRBV12-4 NA
CASSTRGGSNQPQHF TGTGCCAGCTCAACCAGGGGTGGGAGCAATCAGCCCCAGCATTTT TRBJ1-5 NA TRBV18 NA
CATSDPRVGNYGYTF TGTGCCACCAGTGATCCCAGGGTCGGGAACTATGGCTACACCTTC TRBJ1-2 NA TRBV24-1 NA